The source of this T cell receptor (beta chain) is a study of a mutant IDH1 vaccine in newly diagnosed glioma. Study-wide background: Patients arrived already treated with radiotherapy, temozolomide, or both, most having had both.

The study, taken as a whole, reports: Pseudoprogression appeared independent of alterations in top peripheral clonotypes.

A remark on this clone: Its antigen is unknown.

Time point reported: week 23, last vaccination. Each dose delivered 300 ug of mutant IDH1 20-mer peptide subcutaneously with imiquimod. New WHO grade 3 or 4 astrocytomas that were IDH1-mutant and ATRX-lost had been found in donors. Germline V gives CDR1 MNHEY, CDR2 SMNVEV (reference sequence). This CDR3 has 15 residues. V was clipped by 3 bases and J by 4 bases, with 10 bases between them. TCRdb keeps only in-frame clones here, not all; method: immunoSEQ multiplex PCR. The profile covers more than 25,000 clones, with around 89% appearing a single time and over 2.5% taken by the ten largest. The sequences come from PBMCs, collected from a glioma patient whose treatment included an IDH1 peptide vaccine. The gene calls are TRBV27 and TRBJ2-6; D remains ambiguous. This TCR was sampled from a man aged 35 to 55 with glioma. The CDR3 nucleotides are TGTGCCAGCAGTTTGTCTAGTCTCGGGGCCAACGTCCTGACTTTC. It encodes CASSLSSLGANVLTF. The whole variable domain, remainder taken from reference TRBV27 and TRBJ2-6, is EAQVTQNPRYLITVTGKKLTVTCSQNMNHEYMSWYRQDPGLGLRQIYYSMNVEVTDKGDVPEGYKVSRKEKRNFPLILESPSPNQTSLYFCASSLSSLGANVLTFGAGSRLTVL.